This T cell receptor (beta chain) comes out of a study of T cell changes during pregnancy in multiple sclerosis (dated by TCRdb to the late 2010s). As for the study more broadly: The study examined how the T cell repertoire changed over the course of pregnancy in women with multiple sclerosis.

With regard to this clone: No cognate antigen has been identified for it. The record has no base qualities; no much larger clone is one base away.

Library preparation employed the immunoSEQ multiplex PCR assay. Not all clones reach the TCRdb copy of this immuneACCESS table, which keeps in-frame sequences only. Checked studies attribute under half of the gap to unresolved V genes and leave the rest unexplained. Here the sample has 60,000 to 70,000 clones; 80% to 95% occur a single time. The ten largest account for 2.5% to 3.5% of the sample. As encoded in the germline V gene (reference sequence), CDR1 is SGHNT while CDR2 is YYREEE. From the cysteine up to the phenylalanine, the CDR3 has a length of 13 residues. Only the CDR3 DNA stays, 39 bases, in frame from base 1. From V the trimming removes 5 bases and from J it removes 12 bases, while the gene matches leave 10 bases of the junction unaccounted for.

The chain joins TRBV5-4 to TRBJ1-1, and 10 junctional nucleotides match TRBD1. The sequence came from a female donor in good health, enrolled as a control in a pregnancy study. The sample was peripheral blood, taken in the second trimester of pregnancy. The encoded CDR3 is CASRRGTGAKTFF. The DNA is TGTGCCAGCAGACGTGGGACAGGGGCAAAGACTTTCTTT.